This TCR beta chain was obtained from a study of T cell responses to AZD1222 COVID-19 vaccine (dated by TCRdb to the early 2020s). Notes on the research overall: AZD1222 recipients whose second dose came at about 4 weeks and those whose second dose came at about 12 weeks were combined into one group, since spike-specific TCR depth and breadth did not differ between the two schedules. TCR sequencing covered approximately 230 trial participants: 200 to 210 given two doses of AZD1222 and around 25 given two doses of MenACWY control vaccine. Trial participants were enrolled by age into subgroups of 18-55, 56-69 and 70-plus years, and around 150, 28 and 57 TCR-sequenced participants, respectively, were included in these subgroups.

The CDR3 regions of human TCRbeta chains were analyzed by immunosequencing. In the authors' own workflow: Repertoire TCRs were checked for matches against a reference library of SARS-CoV-2-specific TCRs that had been generated using the MIRA antigen-specificity platform. Breadth was defined as the fraction of unique TCRs that were SARS-CoV-2-associated. Depth was defined as the fraction of total T cells that were SARS-CoV-2-associated. Using the MIRA data, every spike-specific TCR was mapped to the spike region that the TCR reacted to and assigned to either a CD4 or a CD8 class. Log10-transformed breadth and depth values were compared by one-way ANOVA with Sidak's multiple comparisons tests. TCRdb stores this immuneACCESS table with in-frame sequences only. Part of the clones is absent; in the studies checked, under half of the shortfall reflects unresolved V genes, and no reason is known for the rest. V, J and clone size are those of that table, while D and trimming were read from the DNA. A total of 120,000 or so clones appear in this sample, about 85% of them only once. Around 1.6% of the sample is taken by the ten largest.

Results the study describes overall, beyond this receptor: Reportedly, close to half of the unique spike-specific TCRs recognized epitopes lying outside the regions that are mutated in the B.1.351 and B.1.1.7 variants. Only a handful of AZD1222 recipients were SARS-CoV-2 seropositive at baseline, limiting conclusions about previously exposed vaccinees. Participants were mostly white British and included more females than males, and it was suggested by the authors that clonal diversity may have been underestimated. The 56-69-year group was small, and its depth increase did not reach significance, likely because of low power. After two AZD1222 doses, both the breadth and the depth of spike-specific TCRs were significantly higher than at day 0 and than in MenACWY recipients. CD4 TCRs associated with the vaccine covered the entire spike protein, and the dominant responses were in regions 160-218 and 743-854. Because no day 14 peak-response samples were available, the repertoires could be characterized only after the peak T cell response.

The label giving this sample's time point can be read as: baseline before first vaccination. Samples from vaccinated people were obtained from the UK trials COV001 and COV002, which included a single-blind randomized controlled phase 2/3 trial of AZD1222 (ChAdOx1 nCoV-19) in healthy adults. Trial participant PBMC samples were collected at day 0 and day 28 after the second dose for TCRbeta chain sequencing. CDR1 and CDR2 are drawn from the germline V gene: SGHTA, FQGNSA. Including cysteine and phenylalanine, the CDR3 has 15 amino acids. Only CDR3 DNA is held: 45 bases, read in frame from base 1. Relative to germline, V is missing 3 bases and J is missing 1 base, with 3 bases of the junction outside any gene match. As for this clone: The antigen it recognizes is unknown. It has no much larger one-base neighbor in the sample; base qualities were not kept.

This material consisted of peripheral blood, taken on day 0 of AZD1222 vaccination. Rearrangement joined TRBV7-2 to TRBJ1-2, with 9 junctional bases fitting TRBD1. The source is an adult in good health. This receptor has the CDR3 CASSFETGGNYGYTF. The DNA sequence is given as TGTGCCAGCAGCTTCGAGACAGGGGGTAACTATGGCTACACCTTC.